This T cell receptor beta chain was sequenced in a study of CD8+CD57+ T cells in acquired aplastic anemia. Whole-study context: Across the sorted CD4+ and CD8+ cells, DNA amounts averaged 3.2 ug.

The CDR3 loop spans 11 amino acids. Trimming removed 1 base at V and 8 bases at J, with 8 bases between. Looked up from germline, CDR1 is DFQATT and CDR2 is SNEGSKA (reference sequence). Comments on this clonotype: Its cognate antigen is unknown. Possible read error: a much larger clone is one base away. The conserved phenylalanine or tryptophan normally closing the CDR3 is absent here, so this likely arose from a read error.

Profiles of TCR beta VDJ and CDR3 were generated from a genomic DNA template. TCRdb independently ran MiXCR on the reads; one entry per CDR3 protein. In the table there are 150,000 or so distinct CDR3 sequences, around 43% of which are singletons. Individuals selected for sequencing had exhibited CD8+CD57+ cell expansion on flow cytometry. Study observations and caveats: Sharing between patients and controls was observed for about 27 CD8+ CDR3 sequences. Any difference that existed in CD8+ Simpson's diversity between patients and controls was not significant.

This TCR was sampled from a human donor with aplastic anemia. The chain is built from TRBV20-1 and TRBJ1-1; the D is unclear. Sequenced sample: sorted CD4+, CD8+, or CD8+CD57+ T cells (not recorded which) from PBMCs. CDR3 coding DNA: TGCAGTGCTAGAGGCCAGTGGGAAGCTTTCTCT. This gives the protein CSARGQWEAFS.